What follows are 30 T cell receptor beta chains derived from one specimen sequenced in a study of cytomegalovirus exposure and HLA in healthy donors. The PCR contained 60 Vbeta and 13 Jbeta primers. The table came from immunoSEQ multiplex PCR; TCRdb's copy has only in-frame clones and leaves some out. The sample contains 130,000 to 150,000 clones, about 79% of which appear only once. Sequencing was performed on PBMCs. These TCRs come from a woman in her 30s in good health and CMV-seronegative.

A single count supports this clone. V usage is TRBV5-4 and J usage is TRBJ2-6; TRBD1 matches 7 bases. Germline CDR1 reads SGHNT; CDR2 reads YYREEE (reference sequence). V shed 10 bases, J shed 2 bases, and the junction held 3 bases outside the gene matches. The CDR3 runs to 13 residues. DNA for the CDR3: TGTGCCGGAGACAGGGCTGGGGCCAACGTCCTGACTTTC. Translated, it gives CAGDRAGANVLTF.

The rearrangement links TRBV10-1 to TRBJ2-3, with 9 positions matching TRBD1. CDR3 length equals 14 residues. Trimming took 4 bases from V and 2 from J; bases not matched to a gene: 1. Germline CDR1 WNHNN, CDR2 SYGVQD (reference sequence). The CDR3 coding sequence is TGCGCCAGCAGTGGGGACAGGGTCACAGATACGCAGTATTTT. It encodes CASSGDRVTDTQYF.

V gene TRBV15 combines with J gene TRBJ2-7, with a tentative D call TRBD1 (7 bases). Germline V CDR1 and CDR2: LNHNV, YYDKDF (reference sequence). V lost 0 bases to trimming and J lost 1 base, with 22 bases between them. The CDR3 covers 19 residues. The CDR3 DNA reads TGTGCCACCAGCAGAGATCGAGTGGGGGGCAGGGGGGATTCCTACGAGCAGTACTTC. This translates into CATSRDRVGGRGDSYEQYF.

The V call is TRBV7-3, the J call TRBJ2-7; D possibly corresponds to TRBD2 (5 bases). CDR1 and CDR2 from the germline V gene are SGHTA and FQGTGA. Trimming stripped 2 bases from V and 3 bases from J, with 8 bases between. This CDR3 has 13 amino acids. The CDR3, as DNA: TGTGCCAGCAGCTTATCCGAGGGCTACGAGCAGTACTTC. It codes for CASSLSEGYEQYF.

The chain employs TRBV11-2 and TRBJ1-5; no clear D gene. The CDR3 totals 16 residues. Per the germline V gene, CDR1 is SGHAT and CDR2 is FQNNGV. Trimming removed 2 bases at V and 0 bases at J, with 11 bases between. Written as DNA, the CDR3 is TGTGCCAGCAGCTTAAGGCCGGCGGATAGCAATCAGCCCCAGCATTTT. It encodes CASSLRPADSNQPQHF.

The chain uses TRBV5-4 and TRBJ2-5, with 7 bases lining up with TRBD2. Germline CDR1 reads SGHNT; CDR2 reads YYREEE (reference sequence). V was pared by 4 bases and J by 9 bases, with 12 bases of the junction left unmatched. The CDR3 is made up of 14 amino acids. The CDR3 nucleotides are TGTGCCAGCAGCCCGGTTCAGGATCGGGGGGCCCAGTACTTC. Protein: CASSPVQDRGAQYF.

The rearrangement uses TRBV5-6 and TRBJ2-7; perhaps TRBD1 as D (6 bases). The CDR3 has 13 amino acids. V was cut by 4 bases and J by 6 bases, with 14 bases left in between. CDR1 and CDR2 from the germline V gene are SGHDT and YYEEEE. The CDR3 spells CASSGTHRGEQYF. In DNA, the CDR3 is TGTGCCAGCAGCGGGACACACCGAGGCGAGCAGTACTTC.

To note about this clone: The same CDR3 arises from other DNA sequences in this sample as well. This chain links TRBV5-4 with TRBJ1-2; 9 bases agree with TRBD1. V shed 0 bases, J shed 5 bases, and the junction held 5 bases outside the gene matches. The CDR3 covers 15 residues. Germline assignment: CDR1 SGHNT and CDR2 YYREEE (reference sequence). CDR3: CASSLAGQGGYGYTF. CDR3 DNA sequence: TGTGCCAGCAGCTTGGCGGGACAGGGAGGGTATGGCTACACCTTC.

This clone came up once. The chain recombines TRBV30 with TRBJ2-7; D is possibly TRBD2 (5 bases). V lost 2 bases and J 7 bases, leaving 12 bases between the germline ends. This CDR3 contains 12 residues. Germline lookup yields CDR1 GTSNPN and CDR2 SVGIG (reference sequence). Here the CDR3 DNA reads TGTGCCTGGAGTAGAACCCCGGGGGAGCAGTACTTC. Protein product: CAWSRTPGEQYF. The full variable domain, its missing parts supplied by reference TRBV30 and TRBJ2-7, is SQTIHQWPATLVQPVGSPLSLECTVEGTSNPNLYWYRQAAGRGLQLLFYSVGIGQISSEVPQNLSASRPQDRQFILSSKKLLLSDSGFYLCAWSRTPGEQYFGPGTRLTVT.

This sequence joins TRBV6-6 and TRBJ1-5; 8 bases map to TRBD1. The CDR3 loop spans 15 amino acids. V was clipped by 6 bases and J by 2 bases; unmatched bases: 6. Per the germline V gene, CDR1 is MNHNY and CDR2 is SVGAGI (reference sequence). The CDR3, as DNA: TGTGCCAGCAGCCCCCCAGGGGGCGGCAATCAGCCCCAGCATTTT. Translating gives CASSPPGGGNQPQHF.

The chain couples TRBV5-6 to TRBJ2-7; D might be TRBD2 (5 bases). Germline V gene lookup returns CDR1 SGHDT and CDR2 YYEEEE. The CDR3 has 15 residues. Trimming removed 4 bases at V and 3 bases at J, with 17 bases between. CDR3 residues: CASSNKREPFYEQYF. The CDR3 nucleotides are TGTGCCAGCAGCAACAAGAGGGAGCCATTCTACGAGCAGTACTTC.

The chain is built from TRBV5-1 and TRBJ2-3; D possibly corresponds to TRBD1 (5 bases). The ends were cut back, 4 bases at V and 5 bases at J, with 11 bases in the middle. Looked up from germline, CDR1 is SGHRS and CDR2 is YFSETQ. The CDR3 spans 13 residues. The CDR3 coding sequence is TGCGCCAGCAGCGAGACAGCCCAAGATACGCAGTATTTT. Amino acid sequence: CASSETAQDTQYF.

The genes are TRBV6-5 and TRBJ1-1; D gene uncertain. This CDR3 spans 14 amino acids. Germline-derived CDR1 and CDR2 are MNHEY and SVGAGI. The V and J ends lost 6 bases and 4 bases respectively, with 15 bases between them. DNA for the CDR3: TGTGCCAGCAGCTCAACCGAGGAGGGCACTGAAGCTTTCTTT. Its protein is CASSSTEEGTEAFF.

The chain carries TRBV19 and TRBJ2-2; D is unresolved. Germline CDR1 LNHDA, CDR2 SQIVND (reference sequence). V was shortened by 8 bases and J by 0 bases, with 13 bases between the two germline ends. CDR3 length: 15 amino acids. The CDR3 here is CASQTVFANTGELFF. The CDR3, as DNA: TGTGCCAGTCAAACAGTGTTCGCGAACACCGGGGAGCTGTTTTTT.

The gene calls are TRBV7-3 and TRBJ2-1; TRBD2 matches 7 bases. Trimming took 3 bases from V and 7 from J; bases not matched to a gene: 3. CDR1 is SGHTA and CDR2 is FQGTGA in the germline V gene. The CDR3 covers 13 residues. The CDR3 sequence is CASSFGLGNEQFF. The CDR3 DNA sequence: TGTGCCAGCAGCTTCGGACTAGGGAATGAGCAGTTCTTC. Using reference TRBV7-3 and TRBJ2-1 for the parts outside the CDR3, the full variable domain is GAGVSQTPSNKVTEKGKYVELRCDPISGHTALYWYRQSLGQGPEFLIYFQGTGAADDSGLPNDRFFAVRPEGSVSTLKIQRTERGDSAVYLCASSFGLGNEQFFGPGTRLTVL.

Here the CDR3 DNA reads TGTGCCAGCAGTGCGACTAGCGGGGGCCGAAGAAGCACAGATACGCAGTATTTT. Amino acid sequence: CASSATSGGRRSTDTQYF. J is TRBJ2-3 and V is TRBV6-4, with 12 nucleotides matching TRBD2. With 4 bases clipped from V and 0 bases from J, the junction kept 8 bases outside the gene matches. This CDR3 has 18 amino acids. Germline values: CDR1 MRHNA, CDR2 SNTAGT.

The chain recombines TRBV5-1 with TRBJ1-4; 7 nucleotides agree with TRBD1. There are 16 residues in the CDR3. The trim removed 4 bases at V and 0 bases at J, leaving 6 bases unmatched. CDR1 and CDR2 (germline): SGHRS, YFSETQ. In DNA, the CDR3 is TGCGCCAGCAGCCCCCGAGGACAGGCAACTAATGAAAAACTGTTTTTT. It translates to CASSPRGQATNEKLFF.

The gene calls are TRBV5-1 and TRBJ1-6; TRBD1 matches at 7 bases. The CDR3 has 12 residues. The germline CDR1 and CDR2 sequences are SGHRS and YFSETQ. The V gene end was trimmed by 5 bases and the J gene end by 10 bases; junction bases not matched to a gene: 3. CDR3 residues: CASRTGRSPLHF. In DNA form, the CDR3 reads TGCGCCAGCAGGACAGGGCGCTCACCCCTCCACTTT.

The chain uses TRBV5-1 and TRBJ2-7; 7 nucleotides agree with TRBD2. CDR1 SGHRS and CDR2 YFSETQ come from the germline V gene. The CDR3 consists of 16 residues. Trimming cost V 2 bases and J 5 bases; bases outside gene matches: 13. The CDR3 reads CASSFGGLGERNEQYF. Here the CDR3 DNA reads TGCGCCAGCAGCTTCGGTGGACTAGGTGAACGGAACGAGCAGTACTTC.

This clone was found once. The rearrangement uses TRBV11-3 and TRBJ2-3; D perhaps matches TRBD2 (6 bases). The V end lost 2 bases, the J end lost 10 bases, and 13 bases lay between the germline ends. CDR1 and CDR2 from the germline V gene are SGHNT and YENEEA. The CDR3 length is 13 residues. The CDR3 region is CASSLRRENPQYF. The DNA for the CDR3 is TGTGCCAGCAGCTTAAGGAGGGAAAATCCGCAGTATTTT.

The sample holds a few counts of this clone. The chain employs TRBV19 and TRBJ2-7, with D possibly being TRBD2 (5 bases). Germline V gene data show CDR1 as LNHDA and CDR2 as SQIVND (reference sequence). The length of the CDR3 is 13 residues. Between the trimmed V and J ends, which lost 3 bases and 5 bases, there was a span of 11 bases. CDR3 in DNA: TGTGCCAGTAGTATCGCCCACGGGAACGAGCAGTACTTC. This encodes CASSIAHGNEQYF.

The rearrangement joins TRBV9 to TRBJ2-6, with a tentative D call TRBD2 (6 bases). Germline loops: CDR1 SGDLS, CDR2 YYNGEE. Trimming stripped 0 bases from V and 4 bases from J, with 14 bases between. CDR3 length equals 17 residues. The CDR3 spells CASSVAGVGKGANVLTF. The CDR3 nucleotides are TGTGCCAGCAGCGTAGCGGGAGTGGGTAAAGGGGCCAACGTCCTGACTTTC.

As DNA, the CDR3 is TGTGCCAGCAGTTATCCGGGACAGGGGGCCGGTGGCTACACCTTC. Translating gives CASSYPGQGAGGYTF. The rearrangement joins TRBV6-6 to TRBJ1-2; 12 nucleotides match TRBD1. Per the germline V gene, CDR1 is MNHNY and CDR2 is SVGAGI (reference sequence). Trimming at V came to 3 bases and at J to 7 bases, leaving 6 bases not matched to a gene. There are 15 residues in the CDR3.

This clone was counted a single time. The chain joins TRBV6-5 to TRBJ2-3; possibly TRBD2 for D (6 bases). The CDR3 is 12 residues long. The germline gives CDR1 MNHEY, CDR2 SVGAGI. The V end lost 6 bases, the J end lost 6 bases, and 10 bases lay between the germline ends. CDR3 bases: TGTGCCAGCAGATCGACTAGTGATACGCAGTATTTT. This translates into CASRSTSDTQYF.

The rearrangement uses TRBV5-1 and TRBJ1-2; 7 bases match TRBD1. Germline CDR1 SGHRS, CDR2 YFSETQ. V trimming: 5 bases; J trimming: 4 bases; junction bases outside the gene matches: 14. The CDR3 is made up of 16 amino acids. This CDR3 is CASRPRSGTAIYGYTF. The CDR3 nucleotides are TGCGCCAGCAGACCTCGATCCGGGACAGCCATCTATGGCTACACCTTC.

The rearrangement joins TRBV5-6 to TRBJ2-1; a possible D gene is TRBD2 (5 bases). Germline V CDR1 and CDR2: SGHDT, YYEEEE. The CDR3 contains 13 residues. The V and J ends lost 4 bases and 6 bases respectively, with 11 bases between them. CDR3 coding DNA: TGTGCCAGCAGCCCGGGGAGCCTCAATGAGCAGTTCTTC. This encodes CASSPGSLNEQFF.

The V gene is TRBV11-1, the J gene TRBJ2-7; D unclear. The length of the CDR3 is 11 residues. Per germline, CDR1 SGHAT and CDR2 FQDESV (reference sequence). V lost 4 bases and J lost 4, with 5 bases in between. The CDR3: CASSSLYEQYF. Written as DNA, the CDR3 is TGTGCCAGCAGCTCTTTATACGAGCAGTACTTC.

This clone was detected only once. The chain uses TRBV13 and TRBJ2-7; D is possibly TRBD1 (6 bases). This CDR3 has 18 amino acids. Germline V CDR1 and CDR2: PRHDT, FYEKMQ (reference sequence). Trimming took 0 bases from V and 1 from J, leaving 19 bases between them. CDR3 sequence: CASSLGGGDRTGSYEQYF. The CDR3, as DNA: TGTGCCAGCAGCTTAGGAGGAGGTGACAGGACCGGTTCCTACGAGCAGTACTTC.

The chain uses TRBV14 and TRBJ2-3, with 8 bases identical to TRBD2. This CDR3 is built from 16 residues. Germline assignment: CDR1 SGHDN and CDR2 FVKESK. J lost 0 bases, V lost 4 bases, and 6 bases had no gene match. As DNA, the CDR3 is TGTGCCAGCAGCCGAACCAGCGGGGGAAGCACAGATACGCAGTATTTT. Protein product: CASSRTSGGSTDTQYF.

The chain uses TRBV7-2 and TRBJ1-6, with D tentatively TRBD1 (6 bases). V shed 4 bases and J shed 6 bases, with 10 bases lying between them. The CDR3 contains 14 residues. Germline V gene data show CDR1 as SGHTA and CDR2 as FQGNSA. CDR3 sequence reads: CASSSGQSNSPLHF. The CDR3 DNA reads TGTGCCAGCAGCTCGGGACAAAGTAATTCACCCCTCCACTTT.